Described below is a single TCR beta chain sequence and its context. These data originate in a study of blood T cell repertoires in COVID-19. Study summary: Sites across the United States, Italy and Spain contributed samples from acute and convalescent COVID-19. T cells, B-cell-depleted T cells, or PBMCs supplied cDNA or gDNA.

Original methodology: It was from reference gene primer amplification that nucleated cell counts were estimated. Only in-frame clones appear in the TCRdb table, and some are missing; sequencing was by immunoSEQ multiplex PCR. The V and J calls and clone size are taken from that table; D and trimming were inferred from the DNA. In the table there are approximately 57,000 clones, over 75% of which are singletons. Unmatched junction bases numbered 17, after V lost 6 bases and J lost 6 bases. CDR1 is SNHLY and CDR2 is FYNNEI in the germline V gene. CDR3 length: 16 amino acids. J is TRBJ2-7 and V is TRBV2, with 7 bases lining up with TRBD2. The clonotype originates from a middle-aged man with active COVID-19. Specimen: peripheral blood. Here the CDR3 DNA reads TGTGCCAGCAGCCGAAGCCACACTAGCGAGTCGGGCGAGCAGTACTTC. Amino acids: CASSRSHTSESGEQYF. Looking up the rest from reference TRBV2 and TRBJ2-7 gives the full variable domain: EPEVTQTPSHQVTQMGQEVILRCVPISNHLYFYWYRQILGQKVEFLVSFYNNEISEKSEIFDDQFSVERPDGSNFTLKIRSTKLEDSAMYFCASSRSHTSESGEQYFGPGTRLTVT.